Following are 2 T cell receptor beta chains from one sample sequenced in a study of blood T cell repertoires in COVID-19. Data came from immunoSEQ multiplex PCR; TCRdb stores just in-frame clones and leaves some out. The repertoire holds about 170,000 clones, with approximately 91% as singletons. What was sequenced was peripheral blood. The origin of the receptors is a man between 18 and 29 years old with COVID-19, enrolled during active disease.

This sequence joins TRBV7-9 and TRBJ2-1; 7 bases fit TRBD1. The germline V gene has CDR1 SEHNR and CDR2 FQNEAQ (reference sequence). J gave up 4 bases and V 4 bases, and 7 bases lay outside the gene matches. The CDR3 covers 15 residues. CDR3 amino acids: CASSSRDRPYNEQFF. The CDR3 DNA reads as TGTGCCAGCAGCTCCCGGGACAGACCATACAATGAGCAGTTCTTC.

About this clone: The same CDR3 also results from other DNA sequences found in this sample. The rearrangement uses TRBV20-1 and TRBJ2-7; perhaps TRBD2 as D (5 bases). The CDR3 spans 11 residues. Germline loops: CDR1 DFQATT, CDR2 SNEGSKA (reference sequence). Trimming took 2 bases from V and 4 from J, leaving 6 bases between them. This CDR3 reads CSARRGYEQYF. In DNA, the CDR3 is TGCAGTGCTAGACGAGGGTACGAGCAGTACTTC.